These 4 T cell receptor beta chains share one sample of origin, sequenced in a study of long-term antiretroviral therapy in people with HIV. At survey level, the immunoSEQ assay was run in its v3.0 version. TCRdb's table, derived via immunoSEQ multiplex PCR, lists solely in-frame clones and lacks some. The sample has 15,000 to 20,000 clones, approximately 88% seen once. Specimen: unsorted PBMCs, collected 2.1 years after starting antiretroviral therapy. The receptors derive from a man aged 18-30 years with HIV.

The genes are TRBV28 and TRBJ2-6; D gene uncertain. Germline CDR1 reads MDHEN; CDR2 reads SYDVKM. Trimming pared 9 bases from V and 0 bases from J, leaving 6 bases between. CDR3 length equals 13 residues. CDR3 sequence: CASRSSGANVLTF. Here the CDR3 DNA reads TGTGCCAGTAGAAGCTCTGGGGCCAACGTCCTGACTTTC.

The chain couples TRBV19 to TRBJ1-4; D gene ambiguous. Germline V gene lookup returns CDR1 LNHDA and CDR2 SQIVND (reference sequence). The CDR3 length is 13 residues. V lost 2 bases, J lost 12 bases, and 13 bases lay in between. The CDR3 DNA follows: TGTGCCAGTAGTATAAAAGCGGCAGCGGAACTGTTTTTT. This translates into CASSIKAAAELFF.

The chain carries TRBV7-8 and TRBJ2-1, with D unresolved. V dropped 6 bases and J dropped 9 bases, with 15 bases sitting between them. CDR1 SGHVS and CDR2 FQNEAQ come from the germline V gene. This CDR3 is 13 amino acids long. CDR3: CASRGTGTFEQFF. CDR3 sequence (DNA): TGTGCCAGCAGGGGTACGGGTACATTTGAGCAGTTCTTC.

The chain joins TRBV18 to TRBJ2-7; maybe TRBD1 (6 bases). Germline V gene data show CDR1 as KGHSH and CDR2 as LQKENI. The ends were cut back, 0 bases at V and 6 bases at J, with 21 bases in the middle. The CDR3 spans 17 residues. CDR3 residues: CASSPPSAGGRVREQYF. As DNA, the CDR3 is TGTGCCAGCTCACCACCTTCGGCTGGGGGCCGTGTCCGCGAGCAGTACTTC.